This T cell receptor (beta chain) was found in a study of pediatric ulcerative colitis. Points from the study as a whole: A couple of rectal CDR3 clonotypes occurred in all ulcerative colitis patients. Clonal expansions reduced rectal repertoire diversity in acute severe colitis. Blood samples from a couple of patients yielded substantially fewer templates and were excluded from blood-rectal overlap analysis. Ulcerative colitis patients shared more blood-rectal clones than controls.

As regards this clone: The antigen is undetermined.

Repertoires were generated with immunoSEQ multiplex PCR, while TCRdb's copy carries only in-frame clones and drops some. The data contain 65,000 or so clones, 85% to 90% of them singletons. Source material: blood. The sequence was collected from a boy aged 5-17 years with severe ulcerative colitis.

In DNA form, the CDR3 reads TGTGCCAGCAGCCCGATGGGCCCGACTTTTAAAGGGGGCTACACCTTC. Translated: CASSPMGPTFKGGYTF. The genes are TRBV28 and TRBJ1-2; D remains unclear. Trimming left V 6 bases short and J 8 bases short, with 25 bases between. Germline V gene sequence: CDR1 MDHEN, CDR2 SYDVKM. This CDR3 spans 16 amino acids.